This passage covers 23 T cell receptor beta chains from one sample sequenced in a study of T-cell memory formation after mild COVID-19. Each CDR3 protein gets one entry after TCRdb re-called the 5' RACE reads with MiXCR. The table includes 100,000 to 150,000 distinct CDR3 sequences, roughly 6.2% detected once. Sequencing used PBMCs or a T cell subset sorted from them (not recorded which). Receptors were obtained from an adult woman who had mild COVID-19 (a few samples of this study predate the infection). Cell type and time point are not known.

This clonotype has just a few counts. The CDR3 region has the DNA TGTGCCAGCAGTCCGGTCCTAGGGTCAGGAAACACCATATATTTT. This codes for CASSPVLGSGNTIYF. The chain recombines TRBV12-3 or TRBV12-4 with TRBJ1-3; D gene ambiguous. Trimming stripped 5 bases from V and 4 bases from J, with 15 bases between. CDR3 size: 15 residues.

This clonotype has just a few counts. The rearrangement uses TRBV7-8 and TRBJ2-5, with a tentative D call TRBD1 (6 bases). V was cut by 0 bases and J by 5 bases, with 16 bases left in between. There are 16 residues in the CDR3. Per the germline V gene, CDR1 is SGHVS and CDR2 is FQNEAQ. The CDR3 loop reads CASSLAGNRVRETQYF. The CDR3 nucleotides read TGTGCCAGCAGCTTAGCAGGGAACAGGGTTAGGGAGACCCAGTACTTC.

This clonotype came up a few times. This sequence joins TRBV7-6 and TRBJ2-3; 11 nucleotides line up with TRBD2. This CDR3 contains 17 residues. Losses at the gene ends were 6 bases for V and 2 bases for J; bases not matched to a gene: 10. Germline CDR1 SGHVS, CDR2 FNYEAQ. CDR3 residues: CASSLRLAGTSTDTQYF. The CDR3 DNA is TGTGCCAGCAGTTTAAGACTAGCGGGGACGTCCACAGATACGCAGTATTTT.

The chain is built from TRBV6-5 and TRBJ2-7; 7 bases align to TRBD2. Germline V gene sequence: CDR1 MNHEY, CDR2 SVGAGI. Trimming cost V 8 bases and J 2 bases; bases outside gene matches: 6. The CDR3 is 13 amino acids. CDR3 coding DNA: TGTGCCAGCGGTTCTAGCGGCGCCTACGAGCAGTACTTC. Protein product: CASGSSGAYEQYF.

This clonotype was recorded at least ten times. CDR3 in amino acids: CSVDSLAPEQFF. CDR3 bases: TGCAGCGTTGATTCCCTAGCGCCAGAGCAGTTCTTC. The chain carries TRBV29-1 and TRBJ2-1; D may be TRBD2 (6 bases). This CDR3 has 12 residues. CDR1 SQVTM and CDR2 ANQGSEA come from the germline V gene. V shed 3 bases and J shed 10 bases, with 13 bases lying between them.

This clonotype was observed at least ten times. V and J are TRBV7-3 and TRBJ1-1; D not certain. CDR3 length equals 13 residues. V dropped 2 bases and J dropped 1 base, with 5 bases sitting between them. Germline V CDR1 and CDR2: SGHTA, FQGTGA. The CDR3 spells CASSLRRNTEAFF. The CDR3 bases are TGTGCCAGCAGCTTACGACGGAACACTGAAGCTTTCTTT.

This clonotype was counted many times. The chain couples TRBV3-1 to TRBJ2-7, with no clear D. The CDR3 consists of 12 residues. The germline CDR1 and CDR2 sequences are LGHDT and YNNKEL (reference sequence). Trimming took 3 bases from V and 3 from J, leaving 6 bases between them. The CDR3: CASSHSRYEQYF. For the CDR3, the DNA is TGTGCCAGCAGCCATTCCCGCTACGAGCAGTACTTC.

This clonotype has ten or more counts. The chain is built from TRBV7-2 and TRBJ2-3; D gene ambiguous. V was cut by 3 bases and J by 2 bases, with 9 bases left in between. The germline gives CDR1 SGHTA, CDR2 FQGNSA. The CDR3 has 14 residues. CDR3 region: CASSFGRITDTQYF. For the CDR3, the DNA is TGTGCCAGCAGCTTTGGACGGATCACAGATACGCAGTATTTT.

This clonotype has a count of ten or more. V gene TRBV30 combines with J gene TRBJ2-7, with D perhaps TRBD2 (5 bases). CDR1 is GTSNPN and CDR2 is SVGIG in the germline V gene (reference sequence). V was pared by 6 bases and J by 5 bases, with 11 bases between. The CDR3 contains 11 residues. The CDR3 region is CACGRAHEQYF. CDR3 bases: TGTGCCTGTGGGCGGGCACACGAGCAGTACTTC.

The rearrangement joins TRBV6-5 to TRBJ2-5; TRBD1 agrees at 7 bases. Germline V gene sequence: CDR1 MNHEY, CDR2 SVGAGI. After removal of 0 bases from V and 1 base from J, the junction contained 5 bases not matched to a gene. This CDR3 spans 16 amino acids. The CDR3 reads CASSYSTGSSQETQYF. The CDR3, as DNA: TGTGCCAGCAGTTACTCGACAGGGTCCTCCCAAGAGACCCAGTACTTC.

This clonotype has more than one count but fewer than ten. This sequence joins TRBV6-5 and TRBJ2-3; TRBD2 matches 13 bases. CDR1 MNHEY and CDR2 SVGAGI come from the germline V gene. V lost 6 bases, J lost 7 bases, and 10 bases stayed unmatched. The CDR3 runs to 16 residues. DNA of the CDR3: TGTGCCAGCAGGCCCCCGGGACTAGCGGGAAGAAATACGCAGTATTTT. Residues: CASRPPGLAGRNTQYF.

This clonotype showed up many times. The chain joins TRBV5-1 to TRBJ2-3, with 9 bases lining up with TRBD2. Germline lookup yields CDR1 SGHRS and CDR2 YFSETQ. With V trimmed by 0 bases and J by 2 bases, 1 base remained unmatched. The CDR3 extends over 15 amino acids. CDR3 residues: CASSLASGVTDTQYF. In DNA, the CDR3 is TGCGCCAGCAGCTTGGCTAGCGGGGTCACAGATACGCAGTATTTT.

The V and J genes are TRBV6-2 or TRBV6-3 and TRBJ2-3, with D possibly being TRBD2 (6 bases). This CDR3 spans 14 amino acids. V lost 6 bases and J 6 bases, leaving 16 bases between the germline ends. Germline lookup yields CDR1 MNHEY and CDR2 SVGEGT. DNA of the CDR3: TGTGCCAGCAGGGGGACTGGGATGGGTGATACGCAGTATTTT. This codes for CASRGTGMGDTQYF.

The rearrangement joins TRBV20-1 to TRBJ1-2; TRBD1 matches 7 bases. In germline, CDR1 is DFQATT, CDR2 SNEGSKA (reference sequence). The CDR3 covers 13 residues. J gave up 2 bases and V 6 bases, and 6 bases lay outside the gene matches. CDR3 sequence: CSAQGGQNYGYTF. CDR3 coding DNA: TGCAGTGCCCAGGGGGGTCAAAACTATGGCTACACCTTC.

This clonotype was detected only a few times. The V gene is TRBV4-2, the J gene TRBJ2-5, with 10 bases matching TRBD2. CDR3 length: 15 residues. Germline CDR1 LGHNA, CDR2 YNFKEQ. V lost 1 base to trimming and J lost 3 bases; unmatched junction nucleotides: 2. DNA of the CDR3: TGTGCCAGCAGCCAAGGGGGGACTAGCGAAGAGACCCAGTACTTC. It yields the protein CASSQGGTSEETQYF.

This clonotype was observed a handful of times. V is TRBV20-1 and J is TRBJ2-3; D tentatively reads TRBD1 or TRBD2 (6 bases each). V was cut by 3 bases and J by 7 bases, with 20 bases left in between. Germline assignment: CDR1 DFQATT and CDR2 SNEGSKA (reference sequence). CDR3 length: 15 amino acids. CDR3 in amino acids: CSARVTGAARNTQYF. DNA of the CDR3: TGCAGTGCTAGGGTTACGGGGGCGGCGAGGAATACGCAGTATTTT.

This clonotype was seen a few times. V usage is TRBV12-3 or TRBV12-4 and J usage is TRBJ2-3, with D hard to call. The CDR3 length is 11 residues. Trimming left V 3 bases short and J 6 bases short, with 4 bases between. The CDR3 spells CASSFLDTQYF. CDR3 nucleotide sequence: TGTGCCAGCAGTTTTCTTGATACGCAGTATTTT.

In this sample, this clonotype turned up a few times. J is TRBJ2-1 and V is TRBV5-1; TRBD1 aligns across 7 bases. J gave up 4 bases and V 4 bases, and 8 bases lay outside the gene matches. This CDR3 has 15 residues. Germline lookup yields CDR1 SGHRS and CDR2 YFSETQ. The CDR3 region is CASSLTGNEYNEQFF. CDR3 in DNA: TGCGCCAGCAGCCTGACAGGGAACGAGTACAATGAGCAGTTCTTC.

This clonotype occurred many times. The chain uses TRBV12-3 or TRBV12-4 and TRBJ1-1; D is uncertain. The CDR3 runs to 16 residues. With 4 bases removed from V and 3 bases from J, the gap between germline ends came to 18 bases. CDR3 amino acids: CASSSPDWGGDTEAFF. DNA for the CDR3: TGTGCCAGCAGTTCACCTGATTGGGGAGGTGACACTGAAGCTTTCTTT.

This clonotype has at least ten counts. The CDR3 here is CASTRTGIMNTEAFF. As DNA, the CDR3 is TGTGCCAGCACCCGGACAGGGATTATGAACACTGAAGCTTTCTTT. The rearrangement links TRBV6-5 to TRBJ1-1, with TRBD1 matching over 8 bases. This CDR3 region has 15 residues. The V and J ends lost 7 bases and 0 bases, in that order; junction bases with no gene match: 7. From germline, CDR1 is MNHEY and CDR2 SVGAGI.

This chain uses TRBV12-3 or TRBV12-4 with TRBJ1-4; possibly TRBD1 for D (5 bases). Trimming shortened V by 6 bases and J by 5 bases, and 22 bases separated the two germline ends. The CDR3 runs to 17 residues. The CDR3 here is CASSEGRRKYPNEKLFF. The CDR3 coding sequence is TGTGCCAGCAGCGAGGGACGGCGAAAATACCCGAATGAAAAACTGTTTTTT.

This chain uses TRBV7-8 with TRBJ2-7; possible D gene TRBD2, 6 bases. Germline CDR1 SGHVS, CDR2 FQNEAQ. This CDR3 has 15 residues. The V and J ends lost 4 bases and 2 bases respectively, with 15 bases between them. In nucleotides, the CDR3 is TGTGCCAGCAGCTCCAGGAGGGTCCGAACCTACGAGCAGTACTTC. This gives the protein CASSSRRVRTYEQYF.

This clonotype was seen many times. This chain uses TRBV30 with TRBJ1-1; D is undetermined. The germline V gene encodes CDR1 GTSNPN and CDR2 SVGIG (reference sequence). V was pared by 0 bases and J by 0 bases, with 20 bases between. This CDR3 is built from 18 residues. CDR3 amino acids: CAWSVRRWRNGMNTEAFF. In DNA, the CDR3 is TGTGCCTGGAGTGTACGGCGGTGGAGGAACGGGATGAACACTGAAGCTTTCTTT. The full variable domain, in which reference TRBV30 and TRBJ1-1 provide the parts outside the CDR3, is SQTIHQWPATLVQPVGSPLSLECTVEGTSNPNLYWYRQAAGRGLQLLFYSVGIGQISSEVPQNLSASRPQDRQFILSSKKLLLSDSGFYLCAWSVRRWRNGMNTEAFFGQGTRLTVV.